This TCR beta chain was profiled in a study of cytotoxic CD8 clonotypes in ibrutinib-treated CLL. For the study at large: When averaged across all of the samples, the counts came to 200,000 to 300,000 productive templates and tens of thousands of productive rearrangements.

Clones were read by immunoSEQ multiplex PCR, and TCRdb kept only the in-frame ones, dropping some. The table includes approximately 29,000 clones, roughly 60% detected once. Comments on this clone: Its antigen is unknown.

Findings of the study overall: Clonality correlated strongly with circulating CD8+ T cells and exceeded age-matched healthy donors at baseline.

V gave up 6 bases and J gave up 7 bases, with 7 bases separating them. In germline, CDR1 is MNHNS, CDR2 SASEGT. The CDR3 has 11 amino acids. The receptor was derived from a human donor with chronic lymphocytic leukemia. The chain couples TRBV6-1 to TRBJ1-5; no clear D gene. Source: PBMCs, taken before ibrutinib treatment. CDR3 residues: CASSDIQPQHF. In nucleotides, the CDR3 is TGTGCCAGCAGCGACATACAGCCCCAGCATTTT.